The 8 T cell receptor beta chains listed next were all sequenced from one sample in a study of T cell changes during pregnancy in multiple sclerosis. The method was immunoSEQ multiplex PCR; TCRdb's version includes in-frame clones alone and lacks a portion of them. The sample records over 45,000 clones, roughly 90% being singletons. The specimen was peripheral blood, collected in the first trimester of pregnancy. Every receptor here comes from a female donor with multiple sclerosis, enrolled in a pregnancy study.

The chain couples TRBV27 to TRBJ1-4; TRBD1 matches 9 bases. Per the germline V gene, CDR1 is MNHEY and CDR2 is SMNVEV (reference sequence). Trimming removed 5 bases from V and 4 bases from J; junction bases left unmatched: 8. This CDR3 comprises 16 residues. The CDR3 loop reads CASSRGTGILNEKLFF. The DNA of the CDR3 is TGTGCCAGCAGTCGGGGGACAGGGATCCTTAATGAAAAACTGTTTTTT.

On this clone: This may be a read error: a much more frequent sequence differs by one nucleotide. Within the sample, other DNA sequences also encode this same CDR3. V gene TRBV10-3 combines with J gene TRBJ1-6; TRBD1 matches 7 bases. CDR1 and CDR2 (germline): ENHRY, SYGVKD. CDR3 length: 15 residues. The CDR3 reads CAISVRQGGNSPLHF. The CDR3 bases are TGTGCCATCAGTGTAAGACAGGGAGGCAATTCACCTCTCCACTTT.

This chain connects TRBV7-2 to TRBJ1-6; 8 bases line up with TRBD1. The V and J ends lost 5 bases and 10 bases, in that order; junction bases with no gene match: 13. Germline lookup yields CDR1 SGHTA and CDR2 FQGNSA. The CDR3 length is 16 residues. CDR3 in DNA: TGTGCCAGCAGCCGTGGGTCCCACCAGGGGGCGTCACCCCTCCACTTT. It specifies CASSRGSHQGASPLHF.

J is TRBJ2-1 and V is TRBV7-2; 7 nucleotides line up with TRBD2. The CDR3 is 15 amino acids. Germline V gene sequence: CDR1 SGHTA, CDR2 FQGNSA. V trimming: 0 bases; J trimming: 4 bases; junction bases outside the gene matches: 3. CDR3 coding DNA: TGTGCCAGCAGCTTAGCGTTCGGGGGGTACAATGAGCAGTTCTTC. Translated: CASSLAFGGYNEQFF.

The chain combines TRBV27 with TRBJ1-5, with D hard to call. Deletions cut 6 bases from V and 2 bases from J, with 11 bases between. Germline loops: CDR1 MNHEY, CDR2 SMNVEV (reference sequence). This CDR3 contains 14 residues. The CDR3 region is CASRNLRGNQPQHF. The CDR3 DNA reads as TGTGCCAGCAGGAACTTGCGGGGCAATCAGCCCCAGCATTTT.

This rearrangement joins TRBV28 to TRBJ2-7; TRBD2 matches 8 bases. The CDR3 has 15 amino acids. Looked up from germline, CDR1 is MDHEN and CDR2 is SYDVKM. V lost 5 bases and J lost 2; bases outside the gene matches: 8. CDR3 amino acids: CASSPAGGDAYEQYF. In DNA, the CDR3 is TGTGCCAGCAGTCCCGCCGGGGGGGACGCCTACGAGCAGTACTTC.

The chain joins TRBV10-3 to TRBJ2-5; a possible D gene is TRBD2 (6 bases). Germline V gives CDR1 ENHRY, CDR2 SYGVKD. V was pared by 2 bases and J by 3 bases, with 13 bases between. The CDR3 is 15 residues long. CDR3 coding DNA: TGTGCCATCAGTGAGGGGGTAGCGGTTGAAGAGACCCAGTACTTC. This gives the protein CAISEGVAVEETQYF.

The rearrangement links TRBV11-2 to TRBJ2-5, with D perhaps TRBD1 (5 bases). The germline CDR1 and CDR2 sequences are SGHAT and FQNNGV. The CDR3 extends over 14 amino acids. V was cut by 1 base and J by 3 bases, with 9 bases left in between. CDR3 in amino acids: CASSLVAREETQYF. The CDR3 DNA follows: TGTGCCAGCAGCTTAGTGGCCAGGGAAGAGACCCAGTACTTC.